What follows are 29 T cell receptor beta chains derived from one specimen sequenced in a study of cytomegalovirus exposure and HLA in healthy donors. The method was immunoSEQ multiplex PCR; TCRdb's version includes in-frame clones alone and lacks a portion of them. The table shows about 250,000 clones, with approximately 90% occurring only once. Sample: PBMCs. The receptors shown here come from a man between 18 and 29 years old in good health and CMV-seronegative.

V and J are TRBV27 and TRBJ2-4; the D gene is possibly TRBD1 (6 bases). CDR1 is MNHEY, CDR2 SMNVEV, per germline (reference sequence). The V and J ends lost 4 bases and 2 bases respectively, with 15 bases between them. The CDR3 extends over 16 amino acids. CDR3 sequence reads: CASSSIQWDTKNIQYF. The CDR3 DNA reads as TGTGCCAGCAGTTCAATCCAATGGGACACCAAAAACATTCAGTACTTC.

The chain has TRBV19 and TRBJ2-1; TRBD2 agrees at 8 bases. Germline V gene lookup returns CDR1 LNHDA and CDR2 SQIVND (reference sequence). The CDR3 contains 17 residues. V lost 0 bases to trimming and J lost 7 bases; unmatched junction nucleotides: 11. The CDR3 here is CASSIDSIGGARNEQFF. In DNA form, the CDR3 reads TGTGCCAGTAGTATAGATAGCATCGGGGGGGCGCGGAATGAGCAGTTCTTC.

The V and J genes are TRBV7-9 and TRBJ2-7, with D perhaps TRBD1 (6 bases). The CDR3 contains 12 residues. Trimming removed 2 bases at V and 12 bases at J, with 14 bases between. CDR1 and CDR2 (germline): SEHNR, FQNEAQ (reference sequence). CDR3 DNA: TGTGCCAGCAGCTTACTTCTCGGGACACTGTACTTC. It specifies CASSLLLGTLYF. Full variable domain (rest looked up from reference TRBV7-9 and TRBJ2-7): DTGVSQNPRHKITKRGQNVTFRCDPISEHNRLYWYRQTLGQGPEFLTYFQNEAQLEKSRLLSDRFSAERPKGSFSTLEIQRTEQGDSAMYLCASSLLLGTLYFGPGTRLTVT.

The chain's CDR3 is CASSLVFSGSSYEQYF. The CDR3 DNA reads TGTGCCAGCAGCTTAGTCTTTTCAGGAAGCTCCTACGAGCAGTACTTC. This chain links TRBV7-8 with TRBJ2-7; D is undetermined. Between the trimmed V and J ends, which lost 1 base and 0 bases, there was a span of 13 bases. Germline CDR1 and CDR2: SGHVS and FQNEAQ. This CDR3 is built from 16 residues. Full variable domain (remainder filled in from reference TRBV7-8 and TRBJ2-7): GAGVSQSPRYKVAKRGQDVALRCDPISGHVSLFWYQQALGQGPEFLTYFQNEAQLDKSGLPSDRFFAERPEGSVSTLKIQRTQQEDSAVYLCASSLVFSGSSYEQYFGPGTRLTVT.

The V call is TRBV2, the J call TRBJ1-2, with D unresolved. V lost 3 bases, J lost 3 bases, and 8 bases lay in between. Germline CDR1 and CDR2: SNHLY and FYNNEI. This CDR3 has 13 amino acids. Written as DNA, the CDR3 is TGTGCCAGCAGTGAGGGCAGTGACTATGGCTACACCTTC. Protein: CASSEGSDYGYTF.

Note on this clone: The sample holds other DNA sequences that translate to the same CDR3. V and J are TRBV9 and TRBJ1-6, with 8 bases identical to TRBD1. The V and J ends lost 0 bases and 7 bases, in that order; junction bases with no gene match: 0. The CDR3 is 14 amino acids. Germline V gives CDR1 SGDLS, CDR2 YYNGEE. CDR3 sequence (DNA): TGTGCCAGCAGCGTAGGACAGGGGAATTCACCCCTCCACTTT. It yields the protein CASSVGQGNSPLHF.

This chain uses TRBV19 with TRBJ1-4; TRBD1 agrees at 7 bases. V lost 5 bases to trimming and J lost 0 bases; unmatched junction nucleotides: 3. Germline V CDR1 and CDR2: LNHDA, SQIVND (reference sequence). This CDR3 comprises 15 residues. DNA for the CDR3: TGTGCCAGTAGTCCTGACAGGGCAACTAATGAAAAACTGTTTTTT. Translation: CASSPDRATNEKLFF.

This sequence joins TRBV10-2 and TRBJ1-5; D is undetermined. Between the trimmed V and J ends, which lost 8 bases and 8 bases, there was a span of 16 bases. The CDR3 has 13 residues. Germline assignment: CDR1 WSHSY and CDR2 SAAADI. CDR3 sequence (DNA): TGCGCCAGCTCCGCCTTGGTCGAGGAGCCCCAGCATTTT. It specifies CASSALVEEPQHF.

The rearrangement links TRBV11-2 to TRBJ1-5, with D possibly matching TRBD1 (5 bases). Per the germline V gene, CDR1 is SGHAT and CDR2 is FQNNGV. V lost 2 bases and J lost 4, with 9 bases in between. The CDR3 runs to 14 residues. Here the CDR3 DNA reads TGTGCCAGCAGCTTATTCGGGGGGAATCAGCCCCAGCATTTT. It translates to CASSLFGGNQPQHF.

The chain joins TRBV6-1 to TRBJ1-2; TRBD1 agrees at 8 bases. Germline CDR1 is MNHNS and CDR2 is SASEGT. The junction had 2 bases not matched to a gene; V was cut back by 5 bases and J by 0 bases. This CDR3 comprises 14 residues. The CDR3 DNA reads as TGTGCCAGCAGTAGGACAGGGACTAACTATGGCTACACCTTC. Its translation: CASSRTGTNYGYTF.

The chain uses TRBV28 and TRBJ1-1; possible D gene TRBD1, 5 bases. The V gene lost 2 bases and the J gene lost 1 base, with 5 bases spanning the gap. The CDR3 length is 13 residues. CDR1 is MDHEN, CDR2 SYDVKM, per germline. DNA for the CDR3: TGTGCCAGCAGTTTACAGGGGAACACTGAAGCTTTCTTT. Translated, it gives CASSLQGNTEAFF.

CDR3 in amino acids: CASSPGTVYGYTF. The CDR3 region has the DNA TGTGCCAGCAGTCCCGGGACAGTCTATGGCTACACCTTC. The rearrangement links TRBV6-5 to TRBJ1-2; TRBD1 matches 7 bases. This CDR3 is 13 amino acids long. The germline gives CDR1 MNHEY, CDR2 SVGAGI. V gave up 5 bases and J gave up 4 bases; unmatched junction bases: 4.

The chain couples TRBV19 to TRBJ2-3; unclear D gene. The CDR3 runs 13 residues. Trimming removed 0 bases from V and 5 bases from J, with 6 bases in between. From germline, CDR1 is LNHDA and CDR2 SQIVND (reference sequence). CDR3 DNA: TGTGCCAGTAGTATAGATAGAAGAGATACGCAGTATTTT. Translated, it gives CASSIDRRDTQYF.

The chain uses TRBV6-4 and TRBJ2-5; D might be TRBD1 (7 bases). The CDR3 is 15 residues long. The germline gives CDR1 MRHNA, CDR2 SNTAGT. Deletions cut 7 bases from V and 5 bases from J, with 20 bases between. CDR3 nucleotides: TGTGCCAGCACCCAAGGTAGTCAGGGGGGTGAGACCCAGTACTTC. This codes for CASTQGSQGGETQYF.

The chain joins TRBV5-8 to TRBJ2-1; 7 bases are a match to TRBD2. Germline CDR1 SGHTS, CDR2 YDEGEE. The junction had 4 bases not matched to a gene; V was cut back by 4 bases and J by 3 bases. CDR3 size: 14 residues. The CDR3 here is CASSRDYLYNEQFF. The CDR3, as DNA: TGTGCCAGCAGCCGGGACTATCTCTACAATGAGCAGTTCTTC.

The CDR3 bases are TGTGCCAGCCAACGGGTCGGCTATGACACAGATACGCAGTATTTT. Its translation: CASQRVGYDTDTQYF. The J gene is TRBJ2-3, the V gene TRBV19; no clear D. Germline CDR1 is LNHDA and CDR2 is SQIVND (reference sequence). V was shortened by 9 bases and J by 2 bases, with 18 bases between the two germline ends. The CDR3 runs 15 residues. The entire variable domain, with the rest obtained from reference TRBV19 and TRBJ2-3, is as follows: DGGITQSPKYLFRKEGQNVTLSCEQNLNHDAMYWYRQDPGQGLRLIYYSQIVNDFQKGDIAEGYSVSREKKESFPLTVTSAQKNPTAFYLCASQRVGYDTDTQYFGPGTRLTVL.

This CDR3 is CASSLDPLAGSTDTQYF. The CDR3 coding sequence is TGTGCCAGCAGCTTAGATCCCCTAGCGGGCAGCACAGATACGCAGTATTTT. The chain is built from TRBV7-6 and TRBJ2-3; 8 bases match TRBD2. V was clipped by 1 base and J by 0 bases; unmatched bases: 6. Germline loops: CDR1 SGHVS, CDR2 FNYEAQ. CDR3 length: 17 amino acids.

This clone appeared once. The rearrangement uses TRBV18 and TRBJ2-7; 7 nucleotides align to TRBD1. With V trimmed by 2 bases and J by 10 bases, 11 bases remained unmatched. The CDR3 runs to 14 residues. Germline CDR1 reads KGHSH; CDR2 reads LQKENI. The CDR3 region is CASSPSIGGEEQYF. For the CDR3, the DNA is TGTGCCAGCTCACCAAGTATAGGGGGCGAGGAACAGTACTTC.

This chain uses TRBV7-2 with TRBJ2-5; a weak D match, TRBD1 (6 bases). Germline CDR1 and CDR2: SGHTA and FQGNSA. V shed 4 bases and J shed 5 bases, with 14 bases lying between them. CDR3 size: 14 residues. The CDR3 sequence: CASSSATGRETQYF. The CDR3 DNA reads TGTGCCAGCAGCTCGGCCACAGGGCGGGAGACCCAGTACTTC.

The chain has TRBV29-1 and TRBJ2-2, with D maybe TRBD2 (5 bases). The CDR3 loop spans 15 amino acids. V was pared by 4 bases and J by 3 bases, with 15 bases between. Germline V gene data show CDR1 as SQVTM and CDR2 as ANQGSEA. CDR3 sequence: CSVAPGMTYTGELFF. Here the CDR3 DNA reads TGCAGCGTTGCTCCGGGGATGACCTACACCGGGGAGCTGTTTTTT.

This chain connects TRBV15 to TRBJ2-7, with D possibly being TRBD2 (7 bases). V lost 0 bases and J 1 base, leaving 16 bases between the germline ends. The CDR3 runs 17 residues. Looked up from germline, CDR1 is LNHNV and CDR2 is YYDKDF (reference sequence). This chain's CDR3 is CATSRDLPGGPSYEQYF. DNA of the CDR3: TGTGCCACCAGCAGAGATCTCCCCGGGGGGCCTTCCTACGAGCAGTACTTC. Drawing the rest from reference TRBV15 and TRBJ2-7, the complete variable domain is DAMVIQNPRYQVTQFGKPVTLSCSQTLNHNVMYWYQQKSSQAPKLLFHYYDKDFNNEADTPDNFQSRRPNTSFCFLDIRSPGLGDTAMYLCATSRDLPGGPSYEQYFGPGTRLTVT.

This clone has more than one count but fewer than ten. This chain connects TRBV7-9 to TRBJ1-3, with TRBD1 identical over 8 bases. The CDR3 sequence is 14 residues long. Per germline, CDR1 SEHNR and CDR2 FQNEAQ (reference sequence). V shed 4 bases, J shed 5 bases, and the junction held 4 bases outside the gene matches. Here the CDR3 reads CASSSDRDRNTIYF. Here the CDR3 DNA reads TGTGCCAGCAGCTCGGACAGGGACCGAAACACCATATATTTT.

The CDR3 sequence is CASRRGQGNYGYTF. CDR3 coding DNA: TGTGCCAGCAGACGAGGACAGGGGAACTATGGCTACACCTTC. V and J are TRBV7-9 and TRBJ1-2, with TRBD1 matching over 9 bases. Germline V gene data show CDR1 as SEHNR and CDR2 as FQNEAQ (reference sequence). Trimming removed 6 bases from V and 2 bases from J; junction bases left unmatched: 4. The CDR3 spans 14 residues.

Concerning this clone: At one boundary the junction diverges from the germline segment, which might be a read error. The chain links TRBV5-1 to TRBJ2-5; D gene ambiguous. This CDR3 is 14 amino acids long. Germline V CDR1 and CDR2: SGHRS, YFSETQ. CDR3 nucleotides: TGCGCCAGCGGCTTGGTGCCAGTACGAGAGACCCAGTACTTC. Translation: CASGLVPVRETQYF.

This clone has a handful of counts. This rearrangement joins TRBV19 to TRBJ2-5; weak D call: TRBD2 (7 bases). V lost 9 bases to trimming and J lost 4 bases, with 21 bases between them. CDR1 and CDR2 from the germline V gene are LNHDA and SQIVND (reference sequence). This CDR3 contains 15 residues. CDR3 nucleotides: TGTGCCAGCCTAAGGAGACGGGGGGCGGGAGAGACCCAGTACTTC. This sequence encodes CASLRRRGAGETQYF.

This sequence joins TRBV13 and TRBJ2-2; D is ambiguous. Germline CDR1 is PRHDT and CDR2 is FYEKMQ (reference sequence). This CDR3 is 12 amino acids long. With 1 base removed from V and 6 bases from J, the gap between germline ends came to 3 bases. In nucleotides, the CDR3 is TGTGCCAGCAGCTTAGAGCCCGGGGAGCTGTTTTTT. This gives the protein CASSLEPGELFF.

CDR3 sequence (DNA): TGTGCCAGCAGCTTAAGGTCAGGGGGTAGGGGTTCGGAAGAGCAGTACTTC. This gives the protein CASSLRSGGRGSEEQYF. The chain recombines TRBV7-9 with TRBJ2-7, with TRBD1 identical over 7 bases. V was clipped by 2 bases and J by 7 bases; unmatched bases: 17. Germline V CDR1 and CDR2: SEHNR, FQNEAQ (reference sequence). This CDR3 has 17 amino acids.

This chain links TRBV7-6 with TRBJ2-1; 11 bases map to TRBD2. Trimming removed 7 bases from V and 12 bases from J; junction bases left unmatched: 14. Germline-derived CDR1 and CDR2 are SGHVS and FNYEAQ. CDR3 length: 15 amino acids. The CDR3 bases are TGTGCCAGCACAAGTACTAGCGGGGGACCAGGCGGGCAGTTCTTC. Translating it yields CASTSTSGGPGGQFF.

The chain links TRBV28 to TRBJ1-6; no clear D. This CDR3 is built from 12 residues. V lost 8 bases to trimming and J lost 10 bases, with 12 bases between them. Germline-derived CDR1 and CDR2 are MDHEN and SYDVKM. In DNA form, the CDR3 reads TGTGCCAGCCACTTCCGGGGATCACCCCTCCACTTT. Its protein is CASHFRGSPLHF.